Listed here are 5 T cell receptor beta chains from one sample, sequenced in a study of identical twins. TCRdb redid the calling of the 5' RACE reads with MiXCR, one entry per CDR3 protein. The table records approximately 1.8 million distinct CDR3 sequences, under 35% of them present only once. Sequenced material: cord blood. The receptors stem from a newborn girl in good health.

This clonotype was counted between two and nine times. In nucleotides, the CDR3 is TGTGCCAGCAGCGAACCGAAAGAGCGGGACTACTCCTACGAGCAGTACTTC. Amino acids: CASSEPKERDYSYEQYF. The rearrangement joins TRBV7-8 to TRBJ2-7; 7 nucleotides agree with TRBD2. Germline V lookup: CDR1 SGHVS, CDR2 FQNEAQ. Germline trimming cut 5 bases from V and 0 bases from J; bases unmatched to any gene: 13. CDR3 size: 17 residues. The variable domain in full, with the rest retrieved from reference TRBV7-8 and TRBJ2-7, is GAGVSQSPRYKVAKRGQDVALRCDPISGHVSLFWYQQALGQGPEFLTYFQNEAQLDKSGLPSDRFFAERPEGSVSTLKIQRTQQEDSAVYLCASSEPKERDYSYEQYFGPGTRLTVT.

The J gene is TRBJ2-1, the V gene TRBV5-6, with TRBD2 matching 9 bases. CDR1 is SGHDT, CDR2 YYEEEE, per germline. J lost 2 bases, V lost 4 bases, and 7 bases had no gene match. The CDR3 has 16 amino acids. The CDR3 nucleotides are TGTGCCAGCAGCCGATTTAGCGGGAGCGCCTACAATGAGCAGTTCTTC. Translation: CASSRFSGSAYNEQFF.

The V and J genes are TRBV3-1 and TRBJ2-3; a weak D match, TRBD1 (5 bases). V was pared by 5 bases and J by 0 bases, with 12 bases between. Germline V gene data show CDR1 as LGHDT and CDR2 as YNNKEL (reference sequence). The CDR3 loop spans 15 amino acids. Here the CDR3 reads CASSNWTRSTDTQYF. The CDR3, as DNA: TGTGCCAGCAGCAACTGGACACGAAGCACAGATACGCAGTATTTT.

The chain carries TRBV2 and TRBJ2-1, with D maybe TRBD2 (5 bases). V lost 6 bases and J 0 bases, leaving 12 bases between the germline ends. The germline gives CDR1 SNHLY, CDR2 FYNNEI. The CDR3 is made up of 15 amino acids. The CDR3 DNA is TGTGCCAGCAGACGTCGACTATCCTCCTACAATGAGCAGTTCTTC. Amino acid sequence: CASRRRLSSYNEQFF.

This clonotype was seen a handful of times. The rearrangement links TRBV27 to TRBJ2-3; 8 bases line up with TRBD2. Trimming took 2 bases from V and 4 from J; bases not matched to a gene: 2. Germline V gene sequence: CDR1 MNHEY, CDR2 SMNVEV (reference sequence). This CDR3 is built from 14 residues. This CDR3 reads CASSLKAGADTQYF. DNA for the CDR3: TGTGCCAGCAGTTTAAAAGCGGGGGCAGATACGCAGTATTTT.